This TCR beta chain was sequenced for a study of blood T cell repertoires in COVID-19 (TCRdb year 2020). Describing the broader study: Samples from collaborators originated in the United States, Italy and Spain and spanned both the acute and convalescent phases of COVID-19. The samples were drawn from two sources: the first 160 participants of the ongoing ImmuneRACE study, and 1,200 or so subjects contributed by 6 global collaborators. The prospective study material was composed of cDNA or gDNA derived from T cells, B-cell-depleted T cells, or PBMCs. A de-identified subject ID, COVID-19 status, age in years and sex were almost always included in the sample metadata. HLA class I and class II types, where available, came from metadata supplied by the sample provider rather than from assay-based typing. A freely available public database, intended as a resource for researchers studying the immune response to SARS-CoV-2, is where the repertoires were released. Subjects who had been exposed to COVID-19, were actively infected with it, or had recovered from it provided the deeply sampled blood TCRbeta repertoires that made up the dataset.

About this clone itself: No antigen is known for it. The input lacks base qualities; no much larger clone sits a single base away.

Study-wide conclusions, independent of this receptor: How much clinical and demographic metadata was included differed by source and by participant, and the metadata was provided uncurated.

Each collaborating institution followed its own protocols to collect whole blood in K2EDTA tubes. For TCRbeta analysis, collaborators shipped samples in one of three forms: frozen whole blood, isolated PBMCs, or DNA extracted from either of those sample types. TCRbeta CDR3 regions were amplified from genomic DNA using the immunoSEQ Assay, a bias-controlled multiplex PCR. As for the original processing: The number of nucleated cells in each sample was estimated by amplification of reference gene primers within the assay. Sequence reads were collapsed and filtered to measure the absolute abundance of every unique TCRbeta CDR3 rearrangement. For each sample, productive Simpson clonality was calculated by taking the square root of Simpson's diversity index across productive rearrangements. TCRdb limited this immuneACCESS table to in-frame rearrangements with V and J called. A share of clones is missing; checked studies link under half to unresolved V genes, and the rest is unexplained. D and trimming were read from the DNA, whereas the V and J calls and clone size are those reported in that table. This sample gives fewer than 110,000 clones in total; more than 70% of them show up just once. The ten most abundant clones make up 17% of the sample.

Via the germline V gene, CDR1 is MGHRA and CDR2 YSYEKL. Including the terminal cysteine and phenylalanine, the CDR3 comprises 13 residues. Left in the record is the CDR3 DNA by itself, 39 bases read in frame from the first base. V drops 3 bases and J drops 3 bases, leaving 8 bases in between. This chain joins TRBV4-1 to TRBJ1-2; the D region possibly corresponds to TRBD1 (5 bases align). This sequence was found in a woman older than 75 in a cohort sampled during active COVID-19. The specimen sequenced was peripheral blood. The CDR3 is CASSQPGDYGYTF. The DNA reads as follows: TGCGCCAGCAGCCAGCCGGGGGACTATGGCTACACCTTC.